The entry below describes one T cell receptor (beta chain). The antigen is undetermined. This sample was taken from a study of identical twins. Using its own MiXCR run on the 5' RACE reads, TCRdb lists one record per CDR3 protein. The table has about 100,000 distinct CDR3 sequences, 5.9% seen once; the top ten hold approximately 12%. Trimming stripped 6 bases from V and 9 bases from J, with 21 bases between. The germline V gene encodes CDR1 SQVTM and CDR2 ANQGSEA. The length of the CDR3 is 14 residues. Findings and limits, study-wide: Alpha sequences that were out-of-frame and twin-shared showed an excess of low generation probability.

The sequenced sample was memory T cells sorted from blood. The chain has TRBV29-1 and TRBJ2-4; the D call may be TRBD1 or TRBD2 (6 bases each). The clonotype was recovered from a woman aged 45-59 years in good health. The CDR3: CSVAPGQLGGIQYF. In DNA, the CDR3 is TGCAGCGTCGCCCCTGGACAGTTGGGGGGCATTCAGTACTTC.